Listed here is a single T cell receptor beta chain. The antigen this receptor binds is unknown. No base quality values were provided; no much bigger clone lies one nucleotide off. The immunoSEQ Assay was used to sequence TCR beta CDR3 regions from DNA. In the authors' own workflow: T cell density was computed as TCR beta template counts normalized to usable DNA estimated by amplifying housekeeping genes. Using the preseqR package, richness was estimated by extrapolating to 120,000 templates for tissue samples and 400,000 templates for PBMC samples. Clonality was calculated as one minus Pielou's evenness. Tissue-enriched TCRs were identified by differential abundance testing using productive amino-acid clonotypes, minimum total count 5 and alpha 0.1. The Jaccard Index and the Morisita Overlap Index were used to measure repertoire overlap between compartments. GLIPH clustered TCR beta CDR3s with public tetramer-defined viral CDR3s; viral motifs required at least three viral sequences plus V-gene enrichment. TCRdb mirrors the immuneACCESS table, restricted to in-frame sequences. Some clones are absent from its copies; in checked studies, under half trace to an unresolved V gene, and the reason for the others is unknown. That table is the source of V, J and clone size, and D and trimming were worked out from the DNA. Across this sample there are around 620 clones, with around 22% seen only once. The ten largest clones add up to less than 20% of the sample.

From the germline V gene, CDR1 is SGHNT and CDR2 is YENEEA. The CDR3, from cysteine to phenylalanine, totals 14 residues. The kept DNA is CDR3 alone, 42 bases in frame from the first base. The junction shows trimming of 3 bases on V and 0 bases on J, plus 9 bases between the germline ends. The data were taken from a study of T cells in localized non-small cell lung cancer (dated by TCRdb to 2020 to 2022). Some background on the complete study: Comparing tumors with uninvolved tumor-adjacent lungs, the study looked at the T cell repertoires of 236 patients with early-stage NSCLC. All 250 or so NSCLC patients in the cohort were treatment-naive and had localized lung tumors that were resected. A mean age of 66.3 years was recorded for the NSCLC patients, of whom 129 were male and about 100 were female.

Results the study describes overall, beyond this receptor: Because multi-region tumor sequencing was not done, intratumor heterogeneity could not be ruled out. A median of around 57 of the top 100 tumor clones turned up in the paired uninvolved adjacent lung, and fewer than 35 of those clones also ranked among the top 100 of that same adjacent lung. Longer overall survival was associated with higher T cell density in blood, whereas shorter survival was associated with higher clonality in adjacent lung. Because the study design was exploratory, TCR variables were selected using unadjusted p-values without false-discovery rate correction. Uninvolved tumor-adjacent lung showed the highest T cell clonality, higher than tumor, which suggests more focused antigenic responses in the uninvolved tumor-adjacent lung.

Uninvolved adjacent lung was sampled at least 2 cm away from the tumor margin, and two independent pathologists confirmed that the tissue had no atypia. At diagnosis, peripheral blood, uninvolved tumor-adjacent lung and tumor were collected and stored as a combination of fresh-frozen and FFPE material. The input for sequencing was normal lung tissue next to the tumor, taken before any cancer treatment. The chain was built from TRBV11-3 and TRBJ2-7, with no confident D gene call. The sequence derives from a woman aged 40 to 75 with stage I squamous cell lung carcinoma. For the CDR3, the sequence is CASSLAVSSYEQYF. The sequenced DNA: TGTGCCAGCAGCTTGGCGGTAAGCTCCTACGAGCAGTACTTC.